This T cell receptor (beta chain) was identified during a study of human thymus T cells (TCRdb year 2020). With respect to the entire study: TCR alpha and beta repertoires from roughly 8 infant thymus samples and a few related peripheral blood samples were characterized in the study. Donor ages ranged from roughly 6 to 250 days, and the cohort comprised six or seven male and two female infants.

The immunoSEQ multiplex PCR assay was used to amplify the TCRB and TCRAD loci from a standardized quantity of quality-controlled genomic DNA. Amplicons spanned the V(D)J region at a length sufficient to cover the CDR3 and identify V and J genes. The amplicons were sequenced on an Illumina platform via the commercial immunoSEQ service. The source study handled its data this way. Primer bias and sequencing errors were corrected as previously described, and TCRAD and TCRB definitions were based on the IMGT database. immunoSEQ Analyzer 3.0 and VDJTools were used for repertoire analysis, which covered basic statistics, V/J segment usage, diversity estimates, rarefaction and pairwise overlap. Diversity was estimated with Chao1, ChaoE, Efron-Thisted, Shannon and inverse Simpson indices, and also on datasets down-sampled to the smallest sample. Repertoire overlap was determined by strict matching of CDR3 nucleotide sequence, V gene and J gene, and Jaccard-based multidimensional scaling clustering was applied. TCRdb re-hosts the immuneACCESS table, in-frame sequences only. Its copies lack some clones; in the studies checked, an unresolved V gene accounts for under half of them, and the cause for the rest is not known. The DNA was the basis for D and trimming; V, J and clone size are from that table. The sample table shows roughly 130,000 clones, and around 94% are seen once. 0.024% of the sample lies in the top ten.

The paper as a whole reports these results and caveats: The related research found that thymic TCR repertoires overlapped highly between unrelated individuals. On average, roughly 800,000 unique TCRB clonotypes were obtained from thymus samples, compared with 75,000 to 90,000 from blood samples. Biased V and J gene segment usage appeared to be present in both thymic and peripheral blood repertoires.

Thymus tissue was collected as surgical resects that were removed during corrective cardiac surgery. Donors were immunologically healthy infants undergoing open corrective cardiac surgery for congenital heart defects in Finland. Thymocytes were mechanically released from the tissue and were stored as pellets of 10-30 million cells at -70 degrees C. A QIAsymphony instrument was used to extract genomic DNA from frozen cell pellets. As regards this clone: Its binding antigen is unknown. Base qualities were left out, and no much larger clone turns up one base away.

Source material: thymus tissue. The receptor comes from a boy younger than two with a congenital heart defect but otherwise immunologically healthy.

The DNA sequence reads TGTGCCTGGAGCCTCTACGAAACCCGGGACAGAATTTCGATGAACACTGAAGCTTTCTTT. Translated, this is CAWSLYETRDRISMNTEAFF. Here the chain combines TRBV30 and TRBJ1-1, with 7 bases matching TRBD1. V ends up 3 bases short and J 0 bases short, with an unmatched junction base count of 22. Spanning cysteine to phenylalanine, the CDR3 consists of 20 amino acids. Just the 60-base CDR3 DNA is kept, in frame starting at base 1. CDR1 GTSNPN and CDR2 SVGIG were looked up in the germline V gene (reference sequence).